Listed below are T cell receptor beta chains from one sample, sequenced in a study of vaccination and CD4 T cells after COVID-19. Antigens for these TCRs are unknown. MiXCR, applied by TCRdb to the PCR reads, yields one record per CDR3 protein. The sample yields about 18,000 distinct CDR3 sequences, around 50% seen once. This specimen consisted of CD4+ T cells from blood, cultured in vitro, obtained before SARS-CoV-2 vaccination. Receptors were obtained from a human donor who had recovered from COVID-19. CDR3s include the opening cysteine and the closing phenylalanine or tryptophan. Each record gives: clone size, D gene, J gene, V gene, CDR3 DNA, CDR3 protein. D genes are given only for firm matches. Clone size, where shown, is once, few, many, or a class for clones that have expanded.

clone_size: few
d_call: TRBD2
j_call: TRBJ2-3
v_call: TRBV7-3
cdr3_nt: TGTGCCAGCAGCTTAGGCGGGAGATCGGTAGATACGCAGTATTTT
cdr3_aa: CASSLGGRSVDTQYF

clone_size: .
d_call: .
j_call: TRBJ2-3
v_call: TRBV28
cdr3_nt: TGTGCCAGCGGAGACGGAGCGGGTGGGCCGACAGATACGCAGTATTTT
cdr3_aa: CASGDGAGGPTDTQYF

clone_size: few
d_call: TRBD1
j_call: TRBJ1-6
v_call: TRBV27
cdr3_nt: TGTGCCAGCAGTTTGATCCCGACAGGGAATTCACCCCTCCACTTT
cdr3_aa: CASSLIPTGNSPLHF

clone_size: once
d_call: TRBD1
j_call: TRBJ1-2
v_call: TRBV19
cdr3_nt: TGTGCCAGTAGTTCCGGACAGGGGTATGGCTACACCTTC
cdr3_aa: CASSSGQGYGYTF

clone_size: .
d_call: .
j_call: TRBJ2-7
v_call: TRBV28
cdr3_nt: TGTGCCAGCAATCCTAACGGCGGTCCTGAATACGAGCAGTACTTC
cdr3_aa: CASNPNGGPEYEQYF

clone_size: .
d_call: TRBD2
j_call: TRBJ2-7
v_call: TRBV28
cdr3_nt: TGTGCCAGCAGTTTACCGGGACTAGGCTCCTACGAGCAGTACTTC
cdr3_aa: CASSLPGLGSYEQYF

clone_size: .
d_call: .
j_call: TRBJ2-3
v_call: TRBV2
cdr3_nt: TGTGCCAGCAGTGAAGCGCTTCGGGGGGCCGGCCCCGATACGCAGTATTTT
cdr3_aa: CASSEALRGAGPDTQYF

clone_size: .
d_call: .
j_call: TRBJ2-5
v_call: TRBV2
cdr3_nt: TGTGCCAGCAGCCGGGACCCGACGGAGACCCAGTACTTC
cdr3_aa: CASSRDPTETQYF

clone_size: .
d_call: .
j_call: TRBJ1-2
v_call: TRBV7-2
cdr3_nt: TGTGCCAGCAGCATTGACCGGGAGTATGGCTACACCTTC
cdr3_aa: CASSIDREYGYTF

clone_size: .
d_call: .
j_call: TRBJ1-2
v_call: TRBV19
cdr3_nt: TGTGCCAGTAGAACGGACCCGGCTCTCTATGGCTACACCTTC
cdr3_aa: CASRTDPALYGYTF

clone_size: .
d_call: .
j_call: TRBJ1-3
v_call: TRBV15
cdr3_nt: TGTGCCACCAGCAGAGATCGGGCAGGGGAAGCTGGAAACACCATATATTTT
cdr3_aa: CATSRDRAGEAGNTIYF

clone_size: few
d_call: TRBD2
j_call: TRBJ2-1
v_call: TRBV7-9
cdr3_nt: TGTGCCAGCAGCGGAAGACTAGCGAATTACAATGAGCAGTTCTTC
cdr3_aa: CASSGRLANYNEQFF

clone_size: once
d_call: .
j_call: TRBJ1-5
v_call: TRBV28
cdr3_nt: TGTGCCAGCAGCCCCTCTTTGGGAAGGCAGCCCCAGCATTTT
cdr3_aa: CASSPSLGRQPQHF

clone_size: .
d_call: TRBD1
j_call: TRBJ1-1
v_call: TRBV27
cdr3_nt: TGTGCCAGCATCTCCGGACAGGGGGACACTGAAGCTTTCTTT
cdr3_aa: CASISGQGDTEAFF

clone_size: .
d_call: .
j_call: TRBJ2-3
v_call: TRBV23-1
cdr3_nt: TGCGCCAGCAGTCAATGGGGGCAGGAGAACACAGATACGCAGTATTTT
cdr3_aa: CASSQWGQENTDTQYF

clone_size: .
d_call: .
j_call: TRBJ2-3
v_call: TRBV19
cdr3_nt: TGTGCCACGGCCCCGGGAGATACGCAGTATTTT
cdr3_aa: CATAPGDTQYF

clone_size: few
d_call: .
j_call: TRBJ1-1
v_call: TRBV20-1
cdr3_nt: TGCAGTGCTAGCCGGACGAACACTGAAGCTTTCTTT
cdr3_aa: CSASRTNTEAFF

clone_size: few
d_call: TRBD2
j_call: TRBJ2-7
v_call: TRBV7-9
cdr3_nt: TGTGCCAGCAGCTGGACTAGCGGGAGGGCCGTGGGATCCTACGAGCAGTACTTC
cdr3_aa: CASSWTSGRAVGSYEQYF

clone_size: .
d_call: TRBD2
j_call: TRBJ2-3
v_call: TRBV10-3
cdr3_nt: TGTGCCATCAGCCAGACTAGCGATACGCAGTATTTT
cdr3_aa: CAISQTSDTQYF

clone_size: few
d_call: .
j_call: TRBJ2-1
v_call: TRBV6-2/TRBV6-3
cdr3_nt: TGTGCCAGCAGTTGGCGATTAGCTGGGTACAATGAGCAGTTCTTC
cdr3_aa: CASSWRLAGYNEQFF

clone_size: few
d_call: .
j_call: TRBJ1-1
v_call: TRBV20-1
cdr3_nt: TGCAGTGCTAGAGATTGGGCGGGATCGGACACTGAAGCTTTCTTT
cdr3_aa: CSARDWAGSDTEAFF

clone_size: .
d_call: .
j_call: TRBJ2-1
v_call: TRBV7-9
cdr3_nt: TGTGCCAGCAGCTTAATTGCGGTCAATGAGCAGTTCTTC
cdr3_aa: CASSLIAVNEQFF

clone_size: few
d_call: TRBD1
j_call: TRBJ1-5
v_call: TRBV28
cdr3_nt: TGTGGGTGCAGGGGGGGAAGAGGTAGCAATCAGCCCCAGCATTTT
cdr3_aa: CGCRGGRGSNQPQHF

clone_size: .
d_call: .
j_call: TRBJ2-3
v_call: TRBV2
cdr3_nt: TGTGCCAGCAGGGACTCTACAGGAGGGATCACAGATACGCAGTATTTT
cdr3_aa: CASRDSTGGITDTQYF

clone_size: .
d_call: TRBD2
j_call: TRBJ2-7
v_call: TRBV6-1
cdr3_nt: TGTGCCAGCACCAAGGGGAGTAGCGGGAGTTTGGGCGAGCAGTACTTC
cdr3_aa: CASTKGSSGSLGEQYF

clone_size: .
d_call: .
j_call: TRBJ1-3
v_call: TRBV7-2
cdr3_nt: TGTGCCAGCTCACGTGACCAAGCTATATCGGGAAACACCATATATTTT
cdr3_aa: CASSRDQAISGNTIYF

clone_size: few
d_call: .
j_call: TRBJ2-5
v_call: TRBV7-2
cdr3_nt: TGTGCCAGCAGCTCACGGGGGACGACAGGGCTGGAGACCCAGTACTTC
cdr3_aa: CASSSRGTTGLETQYF

clone_size: .
d_call: TRBD2
j_call: TRBJ2-5
v_call: TRBV20-1
cdr3_nt: TGCAGTGCTAGAACTAGCGGGGGGGGGATAGAGACCCAGTACTTC
cdr3_aa: CSARTSGGGIETQYF

clone_size: once
d_call: .
j_call: TRBJ2-7
v_call: TRBV19
cdr3_nt: TGTGCCAGCAGCCGAAAGGTATCCAGGGACTTTTTCGAGCAGTACTTC
cdr3_aa: CASSRKVSRDFFEQYF

clone_size: .
d_call: TRBD2
j_call: TRBJ2-2
v_call: TRBV7-8
cdr3_nt: TGTGCCAGCAGAGGAGCGGGAGCTAGGTTGGGGGGCGGGGAGCTGTTTTTT
cdr3_aa: CASRGAGARLGGGELFF

clone_size: .
d_call: TRBD2
j_call: TRBJ2-5
v_call: TRBV20-1
cdr3_nt: TGCAGTGCTAGAGATCCGGCAGGGCGGGGGGAGACCCAGTACTTC
cdr3_aa: CSARDPAGRGETQYF

clone_size: .
d_call: .
j_call: TRBJ2-7
v_call: TRBV12-3/TRBV12-4
cdr3_nt: TGTGCCAGCAGTTTATCAGCGTGGGGGAGCTCCTACGAGCAGTACTTC
cdr3_aa: CASSLSAWGSSYEQYF

clone_size: .
d_call: .
j_call: TRBJ2-3
v_call: TRBV29-1
cdr3_nt: TGCAGCGTTGGGGGGTCCCAGGGGGACTCCACAGATACGCAGTATTTT
cdr3_aa: CSVGGSQGDSTDTQYF

clone_size: few
d_call: .
j_call: TRBJ1-6
v_call: TRBV28
cdr3_nt: TGTGCCAGCAGTTTAGTGGGGTCCGAGGCACCCCTCCACTTT
cdr3_aa: CASSLVGSEAPLHF

clone_size: .
d_call: .
j_call: TRBJ1-1
v_call: TRBV6-1
cdr3_nt: TGTGCCAGCAGTGAACATCCCAGGGGTTACCTTTCAAGGAATGCTTTCTTT
cdr3_aa: CASSEHPRGYLSRNAFF

clone_size: few
d_call: .
j_call: TRBJ2-5
v_call: TRBV20-1
cdr3_nt: TGCAGTGCTAGAGAGACAGTCTGGGAGACCCAGTACTTC
cdr3_aa: CSARETVWETQYF

clone_size: .
d_call: .
j_call: TRBJ2-2
v_call: TRBV6-4
cdr3_nt: TGTGCCAGCAGTGGAACCCCAGGGACCGGGGAGCTGTTTTTT
cdr3_aa: CASSGTPGTGELFF

clone_size: .
d_call: TRBD1
j_call: TRBJ1-3
v_call: TRBV20-1
cdr3_nt: TGCAGTGCTCGAGGGGGCGGAAACACCATATATTTT
cdr3_aa: CSARGGGNTIYF

clone_size: .
d_call: TRBD1
j_call: TRBJ2-2
v_call: TRBV20-1
cdr3_nt: TGCAGTGCTAGCAGGGGGCTGGACACCGGGGAGCTGTTTTTT
cdr3_aa: CSASRGLDTGELFF

clone_size: .
d_call: .
j_call: TRBJ1-6
v_call: TRBV10-3
cdr3_nt: TGTGCCATCAGGTCCATGAATTCACCCCTCCACTTT
cdr3_aa: CAIRSMNSPLHF